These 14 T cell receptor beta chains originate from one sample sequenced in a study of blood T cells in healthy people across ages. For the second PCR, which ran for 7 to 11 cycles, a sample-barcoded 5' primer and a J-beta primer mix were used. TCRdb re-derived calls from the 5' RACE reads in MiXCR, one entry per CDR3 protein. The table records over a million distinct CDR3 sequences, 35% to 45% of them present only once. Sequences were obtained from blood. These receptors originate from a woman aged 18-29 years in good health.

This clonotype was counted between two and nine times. In nucleotides, the CDR3 is TGTGCCAGCAGTTACTCTGGGGACAGGGATGGCTACACCTTC. The encoded protein is CASSYSGDRDGYTF. V is TRBV6-2 or TRBV6-3 and J is TRBJ1-2, with 9 nucleotides matching TRBD1. CDR1 MNHEY and CDR2 SVGEGT come from the germline V gene. The V segment lost 0 bases and the J segment 6 bases; nucleotides outside the gene matches: 2. This CDR3 region has 14 residues.

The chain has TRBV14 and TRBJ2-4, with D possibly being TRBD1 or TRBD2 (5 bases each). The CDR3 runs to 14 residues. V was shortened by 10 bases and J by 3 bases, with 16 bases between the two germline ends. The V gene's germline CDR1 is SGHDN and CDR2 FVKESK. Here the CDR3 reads CATRRGAVKNIQYF. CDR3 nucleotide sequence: TGTGCCACACGGAGAGGGGCGGTCAAAAACATTCAGTACTTC.

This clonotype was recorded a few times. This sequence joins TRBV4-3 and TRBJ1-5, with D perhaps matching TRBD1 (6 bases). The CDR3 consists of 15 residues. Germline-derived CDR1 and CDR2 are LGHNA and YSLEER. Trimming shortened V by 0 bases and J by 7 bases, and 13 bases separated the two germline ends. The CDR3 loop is CASSQDPGAGQPQHF. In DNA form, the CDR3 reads TGCGCCAGCAGCCAAGATCCGGGGGCTGGACAGCCCCAGCATTTT.

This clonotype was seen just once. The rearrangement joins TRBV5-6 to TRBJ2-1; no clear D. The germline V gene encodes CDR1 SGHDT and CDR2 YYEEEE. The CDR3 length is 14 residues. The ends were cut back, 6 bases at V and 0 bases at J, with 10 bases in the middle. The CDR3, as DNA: TGTGCCAGCATCAAACTGAGCTCCTACAATGAGCAGTTCTTC. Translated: CASIKLSSYNEQFF. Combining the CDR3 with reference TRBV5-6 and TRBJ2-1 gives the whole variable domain DAGVTQSPTHLIKTRGQQVTLRCSPKSGHDTVSWYQQALGQGPQFIFQYYEEEERQRGNFPDRFSGHQFPNYSSELNVNALLLGDSALYLCASIKLSSYNEQFFGPGTRLTVL.

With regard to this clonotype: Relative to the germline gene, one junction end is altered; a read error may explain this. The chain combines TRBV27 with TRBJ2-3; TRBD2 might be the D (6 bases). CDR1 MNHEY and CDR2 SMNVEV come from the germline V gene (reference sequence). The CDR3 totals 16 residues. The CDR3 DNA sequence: TGTGCCAGCAGCGATTTGATAGTCGGGAGCACAGAGACGCAGTATTTT. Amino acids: CASSDLIVGSTETQYF.

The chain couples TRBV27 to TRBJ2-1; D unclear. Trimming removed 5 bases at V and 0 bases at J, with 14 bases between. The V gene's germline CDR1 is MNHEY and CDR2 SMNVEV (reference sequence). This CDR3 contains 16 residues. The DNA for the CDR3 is TGTGCCAGCAGTGATCCCGCCGCAAGCTCCTACAATGAGCAGTTCTTC. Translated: CASSDPAASSYNEQFF.

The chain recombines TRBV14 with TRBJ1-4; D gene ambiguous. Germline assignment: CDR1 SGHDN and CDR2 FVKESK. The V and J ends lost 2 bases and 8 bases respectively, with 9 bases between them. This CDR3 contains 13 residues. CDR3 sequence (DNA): TGTGCCAGCAGCCAATTGATGGGAGAAAAACTGTTTTTT. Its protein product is CASSQLMGEKLFF. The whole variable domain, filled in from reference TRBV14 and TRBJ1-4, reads EAGVTQFPSHSVIEKGQTVTLRCDPISGHDNLYWYRRVMGKEIKFLLHFVKESKQDESGMPNNRFLAERTGGTYSTLKVQPAELEDSGVYFCASSQLMGEKLFFGSGTQLSVL.

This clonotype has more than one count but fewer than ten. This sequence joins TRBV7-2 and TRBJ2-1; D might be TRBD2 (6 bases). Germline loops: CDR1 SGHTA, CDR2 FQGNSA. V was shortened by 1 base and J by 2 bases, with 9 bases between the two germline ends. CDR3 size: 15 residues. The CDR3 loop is CASSLEAGPYNEQFF. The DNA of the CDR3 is TGTGCCAGCAGCTTAGAGGCGGGGCCCTACAATGAGCAGTTCTTC.

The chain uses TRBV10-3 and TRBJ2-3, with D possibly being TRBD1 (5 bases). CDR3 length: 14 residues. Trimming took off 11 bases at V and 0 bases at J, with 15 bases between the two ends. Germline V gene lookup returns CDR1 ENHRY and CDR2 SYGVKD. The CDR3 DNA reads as TGTGCCTCCCGGGCAGGGCACAGCACAGATACGCAGTATTTT. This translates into CASRAGHSTDTQYF.

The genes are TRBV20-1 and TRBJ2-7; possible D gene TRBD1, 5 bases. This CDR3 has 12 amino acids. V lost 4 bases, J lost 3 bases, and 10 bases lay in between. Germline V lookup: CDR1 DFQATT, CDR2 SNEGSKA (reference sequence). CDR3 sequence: CSATNRNYEQYF. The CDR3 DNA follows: TGCAGTGCTACGAACAGGAACTACGAGCAGTACTTC.

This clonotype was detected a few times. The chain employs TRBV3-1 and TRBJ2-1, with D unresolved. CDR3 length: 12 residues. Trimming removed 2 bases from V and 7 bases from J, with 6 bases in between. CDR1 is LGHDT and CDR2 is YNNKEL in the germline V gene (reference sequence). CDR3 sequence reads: CASSQTENEQFF. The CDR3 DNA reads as TGTGCCAGCAGCCAAACGGAGAATGAGCAGTTCTTC.

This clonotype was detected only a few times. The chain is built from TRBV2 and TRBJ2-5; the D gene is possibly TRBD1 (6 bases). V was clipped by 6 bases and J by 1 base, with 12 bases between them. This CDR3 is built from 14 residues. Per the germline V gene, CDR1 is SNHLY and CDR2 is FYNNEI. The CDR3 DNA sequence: TGTGCCAGCAGAGATGACAGGACCCAAGAGACCCAGTACTTC. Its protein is CASRDDRTQETQYF.

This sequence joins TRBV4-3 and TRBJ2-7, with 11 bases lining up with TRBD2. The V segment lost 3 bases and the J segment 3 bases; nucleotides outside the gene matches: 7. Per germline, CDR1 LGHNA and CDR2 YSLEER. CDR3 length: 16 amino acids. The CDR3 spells CASSQELAGDGYEQYF. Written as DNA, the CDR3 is TGCGCCAGCAGCCAGGAACTAGCGGGAGATGGCTACGAGCAGTACTTC.

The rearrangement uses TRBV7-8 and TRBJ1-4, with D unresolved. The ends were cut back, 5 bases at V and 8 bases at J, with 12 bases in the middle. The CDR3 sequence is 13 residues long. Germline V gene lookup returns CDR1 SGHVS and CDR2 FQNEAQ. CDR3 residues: CASSPKGSEKLFF. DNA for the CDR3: TGTGCCAGCAGCCCCAAAGGATCCGAAAAACTGTTTTTT.